This entry lists 19 T cell receptor beta chains sequenced from one sample in a study of cytomegalovirus exposure and HLA in healthy donors. PCR employed 60 Vbeta and 13 Jbeta primers. The repertoire was sequenced with immunoSEQ multiplex PCR; TCRdb's copy has only in-frame clones and lacks some. This sample has around 150,000 clones, with 80% found just once. Sequencing was carried out using PBMCs. Source of these receptors: a man younger than 35 in good health and CMV-seropositive.

The chain carries TRBV4-1 and TRBJ2-5, with D possibly TRBD2 on 5 matching bases. Trimming took 4 bases from V and 11 from J, leaving 17 bases between them. The CDR3 loop spans 13 amino acids. Germline CDR1 and CDR2: MGHRA and YSYEKL. The CDR3 loop is CASSPDWGGEQYF. The CDR3 DNA is TGCGCCAGCAGCCCCGATTGGGGTGGGGAGCAGTACTTC.

The V and J genes are TRBV7-9 and TRBJ1-2; a weak D match, TRBD1 (5 bases). V shed 5 bases and J shed 6 bases, with 13 bases lying between them. This CDR3 region has 13 residues. CDR1 SEHNR and CDR2 FQNEAQ come from the germline V gene (reference sequence). CDR3 DNA sequence: TGTGCCAGCAGCCCCACGGAGGGACATGGCTACACCTTC. Its translation: CASSPTEGHGYTF.

The chain uses TRBV5-4 and TRBJ2-1; 10 positions agree with TRBD1. CDR1 is SGHNT and CDR2 is YYREEE in the germline V gene (reference sequence). The CDR3 is made up of 16 amino acids. The V segment lost 4 bases and the J segment 9 bases; nucleotides outside the gene matches: 13. CDR3 in amino acids: CASSPGTGEWRGEQFF. CDR3 sequence (DNA): TGTGCCAGCAGCCCAGGGACAGGGGAGTGGAGAGGTGAGCAGTTCTTC.

V and J are TRBV6-6 and TRBJ2-1; D possibly corresponds to TRBD2 (6 bases). The length of the CDR3 is 10 residues. Germline V gene lookup returns CDR1 MNHNY and CDR2 SVGAGI (reference sequence). V was shortened by 10 bases and J by 9 bases, with 10 bases between the two germline ends. This CDR3 is CAIGGSEQFF. The CDR3 nucleotides are TGTGCCATTGGGGGGTCTGAGCAGTTCTTC.

The chain has TRBV27 and TRBJ1-1, with a tentative D call TRBD1 (5 bases). The CDR3 covers 18 residues. The V gene lost 2 bases and the J gene lost 1 base, with 20 bases spanning the gap. Germline V lookup: CDR1 MNHEY, CDR2 SMNVEV (reference sequence). Here the CDR3 DNA reads TGTGCCAGCAGTTTAGGAGCTAACAGGTACTTGTGGAACACTGAAGCTTTCTTT. Amino acid sequence: CASSLGANRYLWNTEAFF.

The gene calls are TRBV9 and TRBJ2-7, with D unresolved. From germline, CDR1 is SGDLS and CDR2 YYNGEE. The germline V and J ends were trimmed by 0 bases and 6 bases, with 4 bases remaining between them. The CDR3 sequence is 11 residues long. The CDR3 protein is CASSVVGEQYF. In nucleotides, the CDR3 is TGTGCCAGCAGCGTAGTCGGCGAGCAGTACTTC.

The rearrangement links TRBV10-1 to TRBJ2-3, with D possibly matching TRBD2 (5 bases). This CDR3 comprises 14 residues. CDR1 and CDR2 from the germline V gene are WNHNN and SYGVQD (reference sequence). The ends were cut back, 6 bases at V and 2 bases at J, with 12 bases in the middle. CDR3 nucleotide sequence: TGCGCCAGCAGGGGCGGACTCTCCACAGATACGCAGTATTTT. Translation gives CASRGGLSTDTQYF.

The chain uses TRBV28 and TRBJ1-1; tentative D call: TRBD1 (5 bases). V lost 2 bases to trimming and J lost 2 bases, with 9 bases between them. The CDR3 has 14 amino acids. Per the germline V gene, CDR1 is MDHEN and CDR2 is SYDVKM. CDR3 in amino acids: CASSLVQGNTEAFF. CDR3 nucleotide sequence: TGTGCCAGCAGTTTAGTGCAGGGAAACACTGAAGCTTTCTTT.

V gene TRBV4-1 combines with J gene TRBJ1-6; TRBD1 agrees at 8 bases. The CDR3 length is 15 residues. After removal of 4 bases from V and 7 bases from J, the junction contained 6 bases not matched to a gene. CDR1 and CDR2 (germline): MGHRA, YSYEKL. The CDR3 DNA follows: TGCGCCAGCAGCCCCTTGACAGGGGAGAATTCACCCCTCCACTTT. Amino acid sequence: CASSPLTGENSPLHF.

The chain joins TRBV2 to TRBJ1-5, with D possibly being TRBD1 (5 bases). This CDR3 is built from 14 residues. The V end lost 6 bases, the J end lost 7 bases, and 16 bases lay between the germline ends. Per germline, CDR1 SNHLY and CDR2 FYNNEI. CDR3 loop: CASRNRGGVQPQHF. The CDR3 coding sequence is TGTGCCAGCAGGAATCGCGGGGGAGTCCAGCCCCAGCATTTT.

This chain connects TRBV7-9 to TRBJ2-1, with 9 nucleotides matching TRBD1. The germline gives CDR1 SEHNR, CDR2 FQNEAQ (reference sequence). V lost 0 bases and J lost 12; bases outside the gene matches: 3. CDR3 length: 13 residues. As DNA, the CDR3 is TGTGCCAGCAGCTTAGCGCAGGACAGGGGGCAGTTCTTC. As protein: CASSLAQDRGQFF. Using reference TRBV7-9 and TRBJ2-1 for the parts outside the CDR3, the full variable domain is DTGVSQNPRHKITKRGQNVTFRCDPISEHNRLYWYRQTLGQGPEFLTYFQNEAQLEKSRLLSDRFSAERPKGSFSTLEIQRTEQGDSAMYLCASSLAQDRGQFFGPGTRLTVL.

The V call is TRBV7-2, the J call TRBJ2-7; perhaps TRBD2 as D (5 bases). The V gene's germline CDR1 is SGHTA and CDR2 FQGNSA. V was pared by 1 base and J by 6 bases, with 7 bases between. This CDR3 has 12 residues. CDR3 protein: CASSLVAGEQYF. In DNA, the CDR3 is TGTGCCAGCAGCTTAGTTGCGGGCGAGCAGTACTTC.

About this clone: Likely a read error: the CDR3 ends without its conserved phenylalanine or tryptophan. J is TRBJ1-6 and V is TRBV19; tentatively, D is TRBD1 (5 bases). Germline lookup yields CDR1 LNHDA and CDR2 SQIVND (reference sequence). This CDR3 is 16 amino acids long. The germline V and J ends were trimmed by 11 bases and 6 bases, with 23 bases remaining between them. CDR3 bases: TGTGCCTCTCCAGGCCAGGGCCAAATCTGTAATTCACCCCTCCACCTT. The encoded protein is CASPGQGQICNSPLHL.

Written as DNA, the CDR3 is TGTGCCAGCAGCTTGTTAGTGGGGGGAAGCACAGATACGCAGTATTTT. This encodes CASSLLVGGSTDTQYF. The chain uses TRBV5-4 and TRBJ2-3, with a weak D call TRBD2 (6 bases). Trimming removed 1 base at V and 0 bases at J, with 12 bases between. Germline V gene data show CDR1 as SGHNT and CDR2 as YYREEE (reference sequence). CDR3 length: 16 amino acids. Complete variable domain (other parts from reference TRBV5-4 and TRBJ2-3): ETGVTQSPTHLIKTRGQQVTLRCSSQSGHNTVSWYQQALGQGPQFIFQYYREEENGRGNFPPRFSGLQFPNYSSELNVNALELDDSALYLCASSLLVGGSTDTQYFGPGTRLTVL.

This clone was picked up a small number of times. The rearrangement links TRBV30 to TRBJ1-2; D may be TRBD1 (5 bases). This CDR3 region has 11 residues. Germline lookup yields CDR1 GTSNPN and CDR2 SVGIG (reference sequence). Trimming took 4 bases from V and 5 from J, leaving 8 bases between them. The CDR3 coding sequence is TGTGCCTGGACGGGGGGATATGGCTACACCTTC. Translated, it gives CAWTGGYGYTF.

The CDR3 is CASSFGGAGEQYF. The CDR3 bases are TGTGCCAGCAGCTTTGGGGGGGCTGGAGAGCAGTACTTC. The chain is built from TRBV7-9 and TRBJ2-7, with D perhaps TRBD2 (7 bases). Germline values: CDR1 SEHNR, CDR2 FQNEAQ (reference sequence). This CDR3 comprises 13 residues. Trimming took 3 bases from V and 7 from J, leaving 13 bases between them.

The gene calls are TRBV5-6 and TRBJ1-1, with D perhaps matching TRBD1 (6 bases). CDR1 and CDR2 (germline): SGHDT, YYEEEE. With 3 bases removed from V and 8 bases from J, the gap between germline ends came to 17 bases. This CDR3 has 14 residues. In DNA form, the CDR3 reads TGTGCCAGCAGCTGGGGGCCCAGGTCACCCGAAGCTTTCTTT. This gives the protein CASSWGPRSPEAFF.

This rearrangement joins TRBV4-1 to TRBJ2-2, with 8 bases lining up with TRBD1. After removal of 7 bases from V and 5 bases from J, the junction contained 12 bases not matched to a gene. Per the germline V gene, CDR1 is MGHRA and CDR2 is YSYEKL. This CDR3 is built from 16 residues. The DNA of the CDR3 is TGCGCCAGCACCGGACCCGGCACAGGGGGTACCGGGGAGCTGTTTTTT. It yields the protein CASTGPGTGGTGELFF.

Of note for this clone: The sample holds other DNA sequences that translate to the same CDR3. This sequence joins TRBV6-5 and TRBJ1-5; no reliable D call. Germline lookup yields CDR1 MNHEY and CDR2 SVGAGI. The CDR3 totals 14 residues. V was cut by 0 bases and J by 2 bases, with 5 bases left in between. The CDR3 DNA reads TGTGCCAGCAGTTACTCACGGGGCAATCAGCCCCAGCATTTT. This gives the protein CASSYSRGNQPQHF.